This T cell receptor beta chain emerged from a study of T cell changes during pregnancy in multiple sclerosis. Measured with immunoSEQ multiplex PCR; TCRdb has only the in-frame clones, and not every one. Among more than 80,000 clones listed, roughly nine tenths were seen once. Looked up from germline, CDR1 is SEHNR and CDR2 is FQNEAQ (reference sequence). V lost 2 bases and J 1 base, leaving 14 bases between the germline ends. CDR3 length: 17 amino acids. The source of this sequence is a female donor in good health, serving as a control in a pregnancy study. Some clones in this sample may be carry-over from other donors' samples. Source: PBMCs, taken in the first trimester of pregnancy. The V call is TRBV7-9, the J call TRBJ2-2; no firm D call. CDR3 in amino acids: CASSLLSSRLNTGELFF. The DNA of the CDR3 is TGTGCCAGCAGCTTATTATCGTCCAGGTTGAACACCGGGGAGCTGTTTTTT.